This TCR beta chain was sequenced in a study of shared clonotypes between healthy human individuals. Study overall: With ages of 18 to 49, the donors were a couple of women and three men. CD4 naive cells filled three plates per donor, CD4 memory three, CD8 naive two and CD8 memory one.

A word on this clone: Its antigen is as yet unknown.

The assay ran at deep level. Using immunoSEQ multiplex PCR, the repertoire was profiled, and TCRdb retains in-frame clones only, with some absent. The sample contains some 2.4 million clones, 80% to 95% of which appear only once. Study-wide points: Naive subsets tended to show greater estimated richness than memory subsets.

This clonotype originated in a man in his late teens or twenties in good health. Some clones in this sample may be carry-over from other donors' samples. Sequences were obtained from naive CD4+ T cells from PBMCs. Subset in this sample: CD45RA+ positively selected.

CDR3 amino acids: CASSLPLGATETQYF. In nucleotides, the CDR3 is TGTGCCAGCAGCTTGCCTCTTGGAGCCACCGAGACCCAGTACTTC. The genes are TRBV5-6 and TRBJ2-5; no definite D call. CDR3 length equals 15 residues. The germline CDR1 and CDR2 sequences are SGHDT and YYEEEE. Trimming left V 1 base short and J 5 bases short, with 15 bases between.